The 5 T cell receptor beta chains presented below share a single source sample, sequenced in a study of identical twins. TCRdb passed the 5' RACE reads through MiXCR, listing each CDR3 protein once. The sample has around 960,000 distinct CDR3 sequences; roughly 12% are singletons. These data also featured in a second study, about yellow fever vaccine responses in identical twins.

Sequencing was done on a sample of PBMCs. The source is a woman under 30 in good health.

This clonotype occurred a few times. This chain joins TRBV5-1 and TRBJ2-7; possibly TRBD1 or TRBD2 for D (6 bases each). The germline V gene encodes CDR1 SGHRS and CDR2 YFSETQ. V was pared by 9 bases and J by 2 bases, with 21 bases between. This CDR3 has 15 residues. CDR3 sequence: CATITGSGGPYEQYF. The CDR3 region has the DNA TGCGCCACCATTACGGGATCCGGGGGCCCCTACGAGCAGTACTTC. Using reference TRBV5-1 and TRBJ2-7 for the parts outside the CDR3, the full variable domain is KAGVTQTPRYLIKTRGQQVTLSCSPISGHRSVSWYQQTPGQGLQFLFEYFSETQRNKGNFPGRFSGRQFSNSRSEMNVSTLELGDSALYLCATITGSGGPYEQYFGPGTRLTVT.

The rearrangement uses TRBV14 and TRBJ2-2, with no clear D. The V end was cut by 1 base, the J end by 1 base, with 7 bases between. Germline V gene sequence: CDR1 SGHDN, CDR2 FVKESK. The CDR3 is 15 amino acids. The CDR3 loop is CASSQVNRNTGELFF. The DNA of the CDR3 is TGTGCCAGCAGCCAAGTCAATCGGAACACCGGGGAGCTGTTTTTT.

This chain links TRBV25-1 with TRBJ2-2; no reliable D call. Germline V gene lookup returns CDR1 MGHDK and CDR2 SYGVNS. The V end was cut by 5 bases, the J end by 6 bases, with 16 bases between. The CDR3 is 15 residues long. The CDR3 DNA reads as TGTGCCAGCAGTAGAGACATACGAGGATCCGGGGAGCTGTTTTTT. Its protein product is CASSRDIRGSGELFF.

This clonotype was detected ten times or more. The chain carries TRBV28 and TRBJ2-2; D possibly corresponds to TRBD2 (6 bases). The CDR3 is 19 residues long. Trimming stripped 7 bases from V and 5 bases from J, with 29 bases between. Per germline, CDR1 MDHEN and CDR2 SYDVKM. CDR3 bases: TGTGCCAGCACAGTGGGGGATAACCTAGCGATCCCTGAGACCGGGGAGCTGTTTTTT. Translating it yields CASTVGDNLAIPETGELFF.

The V gene is TRBV24-1, the J gene TRBJ2-5, with D perhaps matching TRBD1 (5 bases). Germline CDR1 is KGHDR and CDR2 is SFDVKD. The CDR3 has 15 residues. The germline V and J ends were trimmed by 4 bases and 2 bases, with 13 bases remaining between them. The CDR3 coding sequence is TGTGCCACCAGTGACCCGACAGTGGCTCAAGAGACCCAGTACTTC. The encoded protein is CATSDPTVAQETQYF.